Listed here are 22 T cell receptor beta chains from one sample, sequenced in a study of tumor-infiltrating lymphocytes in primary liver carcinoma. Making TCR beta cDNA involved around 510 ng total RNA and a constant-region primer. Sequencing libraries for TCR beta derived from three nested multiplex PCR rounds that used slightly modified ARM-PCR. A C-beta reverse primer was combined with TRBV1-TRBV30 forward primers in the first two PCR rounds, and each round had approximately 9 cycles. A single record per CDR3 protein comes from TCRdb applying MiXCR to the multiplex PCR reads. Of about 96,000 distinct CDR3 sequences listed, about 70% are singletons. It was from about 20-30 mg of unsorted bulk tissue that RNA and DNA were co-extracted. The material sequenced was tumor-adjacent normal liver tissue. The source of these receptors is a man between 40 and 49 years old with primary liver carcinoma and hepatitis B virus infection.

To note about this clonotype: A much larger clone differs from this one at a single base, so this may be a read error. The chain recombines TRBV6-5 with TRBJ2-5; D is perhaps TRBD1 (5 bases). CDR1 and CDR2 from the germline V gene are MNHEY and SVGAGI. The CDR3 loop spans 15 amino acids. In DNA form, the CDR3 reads TGTGCCAGCAGCCGAGTGGAAGGGGCTCAAGAGACCCACTACTTC. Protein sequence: CASSRVEGAQETHYF.

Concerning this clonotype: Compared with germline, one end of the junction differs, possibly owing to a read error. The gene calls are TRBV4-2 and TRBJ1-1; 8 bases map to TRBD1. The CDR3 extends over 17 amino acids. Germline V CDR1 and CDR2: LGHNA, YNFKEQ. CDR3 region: CASSQEYGQGFWTEASF. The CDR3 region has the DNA TGTGCCAGCAGCCAAGAGTACGGACAGGGTTTTTGGACTGAAGCTTCCTTT.

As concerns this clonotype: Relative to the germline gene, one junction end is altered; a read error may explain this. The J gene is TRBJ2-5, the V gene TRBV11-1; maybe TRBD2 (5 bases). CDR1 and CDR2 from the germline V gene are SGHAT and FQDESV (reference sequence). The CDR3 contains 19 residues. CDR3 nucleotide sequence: TGTGCCAGCAGCCCGCCCCCGGAGGTCAGGAAGGATTCCCAAGAGGCCCAGTACTTC. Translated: CASSPPPEVRKDSQEAQYF.

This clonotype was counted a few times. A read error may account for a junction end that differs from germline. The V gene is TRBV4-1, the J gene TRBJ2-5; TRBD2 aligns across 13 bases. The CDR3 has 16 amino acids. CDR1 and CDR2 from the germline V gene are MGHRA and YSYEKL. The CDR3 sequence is CASSQGTSGRGETQHF. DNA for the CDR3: TGCGCCAGCAGCCAAGGGACTAGCGGGAGAGGAGAGACCCAGCATTTC.

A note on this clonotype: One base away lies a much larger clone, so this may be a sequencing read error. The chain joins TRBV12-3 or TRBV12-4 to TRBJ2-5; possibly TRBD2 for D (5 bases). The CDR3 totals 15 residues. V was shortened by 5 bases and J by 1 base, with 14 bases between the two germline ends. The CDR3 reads CASSPRKLVQETQYF. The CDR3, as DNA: TGTGCCAGCAGTCCCCGGAAACTAGTCCAAGAGACCCAGTACTTC.

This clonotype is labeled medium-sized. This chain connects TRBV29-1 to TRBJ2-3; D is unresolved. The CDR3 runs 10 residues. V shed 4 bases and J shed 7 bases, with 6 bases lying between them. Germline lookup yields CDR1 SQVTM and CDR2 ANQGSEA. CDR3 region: CSVVQHTQYF. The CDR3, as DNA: TGCAGCGTTGTTCAGCATACGCAGTATTTT.

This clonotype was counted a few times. CDR3 sequence: CAISDPGDYGQETQYF. The CDR3 bases are TGTGCCATCAGTGACCCAGGGGATTATGGTCAAGAGACCCAGTACTTC. The chain links TRBV10-3 to TRBJ2-5, with a possible D match to TRBD1 (6 bases). This CDR3 has 16 amino acids. Per germline, CDR1 ENHRY and CDR2 SYGVKD. The V end lost 3 bases, the J end lost 2 bases, and 16 bases lay between the germline ends.

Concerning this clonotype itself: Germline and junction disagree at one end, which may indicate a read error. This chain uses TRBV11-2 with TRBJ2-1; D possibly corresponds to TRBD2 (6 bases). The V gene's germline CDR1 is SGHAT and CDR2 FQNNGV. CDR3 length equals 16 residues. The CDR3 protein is CASSLLPGEAQNEQFF. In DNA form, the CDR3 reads TGTGCCAGCAGCCTTTTACCGGGAGAGGCTCAAAATGAGCAATTCTTC. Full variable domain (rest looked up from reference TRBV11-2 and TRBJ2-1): EAGVAQSPRYKIIEKRQSVAFWCNPISGHATLYWYQQILGQGPKLLIQFQNNGVVDDSQLPKDRFSAERLKGVDSTLKIQPAKLEDSAVYLCASSLLPGEAQNEQFFGPGTRLTVL.

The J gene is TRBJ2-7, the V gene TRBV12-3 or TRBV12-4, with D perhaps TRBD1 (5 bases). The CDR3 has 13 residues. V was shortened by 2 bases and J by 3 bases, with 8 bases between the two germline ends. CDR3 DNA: TGTGCCAGCAGTTTAAGGGGATTCTACGAGCAGTACTTC. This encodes CASSLRGFYEQYF.

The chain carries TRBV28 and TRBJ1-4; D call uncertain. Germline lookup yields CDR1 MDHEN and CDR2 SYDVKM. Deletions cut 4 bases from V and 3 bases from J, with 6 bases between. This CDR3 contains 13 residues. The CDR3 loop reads CASSSLANEKLFF. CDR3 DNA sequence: TGTGCCAGCAGTTCTTTGGCTAATGAAAAACTGTTTTTT.

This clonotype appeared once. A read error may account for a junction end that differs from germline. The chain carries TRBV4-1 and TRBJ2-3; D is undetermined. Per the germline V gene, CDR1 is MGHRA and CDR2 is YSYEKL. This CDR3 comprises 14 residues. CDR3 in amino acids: CASGQDQLADTQYF. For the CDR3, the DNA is TGCGCCAGCGGCCAAGACCAATTGGCAGATACACAGTATTTT.

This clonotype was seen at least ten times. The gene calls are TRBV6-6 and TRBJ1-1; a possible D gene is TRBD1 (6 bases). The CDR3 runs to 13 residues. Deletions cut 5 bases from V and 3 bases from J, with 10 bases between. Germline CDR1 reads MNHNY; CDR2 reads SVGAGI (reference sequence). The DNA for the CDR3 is TGTGCCAGCAGTAAGCAGGGGTACACTGAAGCTTTCTTT. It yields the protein CASSKQGYTEAFF.

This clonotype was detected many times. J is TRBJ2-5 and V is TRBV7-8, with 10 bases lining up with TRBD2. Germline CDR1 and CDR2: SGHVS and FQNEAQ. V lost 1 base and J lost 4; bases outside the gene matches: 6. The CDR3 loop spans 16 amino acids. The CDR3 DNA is TGTGCCAGCAGCTTAGAATATGCTAGCGGGAGAGAGACCCAGTACTTC. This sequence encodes CASSLEYASGRETQYF.

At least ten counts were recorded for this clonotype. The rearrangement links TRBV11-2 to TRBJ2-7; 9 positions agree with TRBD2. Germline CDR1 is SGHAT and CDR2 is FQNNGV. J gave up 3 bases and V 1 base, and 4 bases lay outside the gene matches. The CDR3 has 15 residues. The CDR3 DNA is TGTGCCAGCAGCTTAGCCGGCGGGGGGGTCTACGAGCAGTACTTC. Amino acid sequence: CASSLAGGGVYEQYF.

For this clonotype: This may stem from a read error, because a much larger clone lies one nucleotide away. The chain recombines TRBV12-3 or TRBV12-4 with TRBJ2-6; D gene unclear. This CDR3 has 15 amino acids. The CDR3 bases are TGTGCCAGCAGTTTCAGGAGACCTGGGGTCAACGTCCTGACTTTC. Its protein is CASSFRRPGVNVLTF.

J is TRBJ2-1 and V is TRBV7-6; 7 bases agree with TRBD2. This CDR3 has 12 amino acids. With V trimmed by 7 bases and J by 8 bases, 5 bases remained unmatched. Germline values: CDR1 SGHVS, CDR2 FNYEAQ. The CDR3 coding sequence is TGTGCCAGCACGATAGGGAGGGATGAGCAGTTCTTC. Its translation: CASTIGRDEQFF.

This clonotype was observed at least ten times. DNA of the CDR3: TGTGCCAGCAGCCTTTCGGGACTAGCAACAGATACGCAGTATTTT. Translated, it gives CASSLSGLATDTQYF. V usage is TRBV7-9 and J usage is TRBJ2-3; 9 bases fit TRBD2. V lost 5 bases to trimming and J lost 3 bases; unmatched junction nucleotides: 6. The CDR3 has 15 residues. CDR1 and CDR2 (germline): SEHNR, FQNEAQ (reference sequence).

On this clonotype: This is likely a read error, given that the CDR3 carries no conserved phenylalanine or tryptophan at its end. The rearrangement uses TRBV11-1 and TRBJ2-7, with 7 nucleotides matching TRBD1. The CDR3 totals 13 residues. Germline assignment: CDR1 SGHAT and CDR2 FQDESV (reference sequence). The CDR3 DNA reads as TGTACCAGTACCCGACAGGGAACCGGCGAGCAGTACCTC. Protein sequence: CTSTRQGTGEQYL.

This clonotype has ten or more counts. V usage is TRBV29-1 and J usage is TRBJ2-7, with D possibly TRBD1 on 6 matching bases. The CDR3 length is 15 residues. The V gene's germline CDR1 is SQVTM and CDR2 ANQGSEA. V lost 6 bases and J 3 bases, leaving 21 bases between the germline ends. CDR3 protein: CSVSPRQARGYEQYF. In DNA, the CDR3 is TGCAGCGTAAGCCCCCGACAGGCCCGAGGCTACGAGCAGTACTTC.

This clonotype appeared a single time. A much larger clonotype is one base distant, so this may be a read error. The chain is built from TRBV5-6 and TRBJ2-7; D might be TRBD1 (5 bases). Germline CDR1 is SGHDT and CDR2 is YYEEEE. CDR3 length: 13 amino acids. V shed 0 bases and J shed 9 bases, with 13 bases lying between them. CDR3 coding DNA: TGTGCCAGCAGCTTGGAAGGGGTCGACGTGCAGTACTTC. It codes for CASSLEGVDVQYF.

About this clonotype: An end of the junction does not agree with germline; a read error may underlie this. CDR3: CASSSLVVYNEHFF. The CDR3 region has the DNA TGTGCCAGCAGCTCCTTAGTAGTATACAATGAGCACTTCTTC. J is TRBJ2-1 and V is TRBV11-2; D is unresolved. Germline values: CDR1 SGHAT, CDR2 FQNNGV. The CDR3 loop spans 14 amino acids.

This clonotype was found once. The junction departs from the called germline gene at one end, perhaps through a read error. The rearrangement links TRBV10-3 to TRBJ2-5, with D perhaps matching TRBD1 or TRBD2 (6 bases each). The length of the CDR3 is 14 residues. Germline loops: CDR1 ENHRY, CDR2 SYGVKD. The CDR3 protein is CVIRGLGPQETQYF. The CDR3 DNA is TGTGTCATCAGGGGACTGGGACCCCAAGAGACCCAGTACTTC.